Below, 19 T cell receptor beta chains from the same sample are listed, as sequenced in a study of CD8+CD57+ T cells in acquired aplastic anemia. Sequencing was done on patients that had shown CD8+CD57+ cell expansion by flow cytometry. Genomic DNA acted as the template from which TCR beta VDJ combination and CDR3 sequence profiling were carried out. TCRdb called the reads again in MiXCR, with one record for every CDR3 protein. The repertoire includes around 430,000 distinct CDR3 sequences, under 40% of them detected once, and less than 1% sits in the top ten. Sequenced input: sorted CD4+, CD8+, or CD8+CD57+ T cells (not recorded which) from PBMCs. These receptors originate from a human donor with aplastic anemia.

On this clonotype itself: Since a much larger clone is just one base distant, this may be a read error. The chain recombines TRBV20-1 with TRBJ1-2; no clear D gene. V dropped 1 base and J dropped 0 bases, with 9 bases sitting between them. The length of the CDR3 is 14 residues. Looked up from germline, CDR1 is DFQATT and CDR2 is SNEGSKA (reference sequence). CDR3 in amino acids: CSARGPVSNYGYTF. CDR3 coding DNA: TGCAGTGCTAGAGGGCCAGTCTCTAACTATGGCTACACCTTC.

This clonotype was seen more than once but under ten times. This chain's CDR3 is CSALTGRYNEQFF. As DNA, the CDR3 is TGCAGTGCTCTTACGGGACGGTACAATGAGCAGTTCTTC. This chain connects TRBV20-1 to TRBJ2-1; the D gene could be TRBD1 or TRBD2 (5 bases each). V lost 5 bases, J lost 4 bases, and 12 bases lay in between. There are 13 residues in the CDR3. Germline V gene sequence: CDR1 DFQATT, CDR2 SNEGSKA (reference sequence).

The chain links TRBV4-3 to TRBJ1-1, with D possibly being TRBD1 (5 bases). The CDR3 contains 15 residues. Germline CDR1 and CDR2: LGHNA and YSLEER. V was shortened by 1 base and J by 4 bases, with 13 bases between the two germline ends. The CDR3 loop is CASSQAGGGGTEAFF. The CDR3 DNA reads as TGCGCCAGCAGCCAAGCGGGAGGCGGGGGCACTGAAGCTTTCTTT.

This clonotype was seen a handful of times. V is TRBV3-1 and J is TRBJ1-2; 11 positions match TRBD1. V dropped 4 bases and J dropped 7; count of bases not matched to a gene: 5. The germline gives CDR1 LGHDT, CDR2 YNNKEL (reference sequence). The CDR3 runs to 14 residues. The CDR3 sequence: CASSPGQGAGGYTF. DNA for the CDR3: TGTGCCAGCAGCCCCGGACAGGGGGCGGGTGGCTACACCTTC.

The rearrangement uses TRBV20-1 and TRBJ1-2; D may be TRBD1 (6 bases). The germline gives CDR1 DFQATT, CDR2 SNEGSKA (reference sequence). The CDR3 length is 13 residues. In DNA, the CDR3 is TGCAGCGACCGACCGGGACACAACTATGGCTACACCTTC. Protein sequence: CSDRPGHNYGYTF.

The chain recombines TRBV18 with TRBJ2-1; the D is unclear. The V and J ends lost 5 bases and 9 bases respectively, with 11 bases between them. Germline values: CDR1 KGHSH, CDR2 LQKENI. This CDR3 region has 12 residues. For the CDR3, the DNA is TGTGCCAGCTCAGCGCAGGCAAGTGAGCAGTTCTTC. This translates into CASSAQASEQFF.

Remarks on this clonotype: Just one base apart from a much larger clone, this may be a read error. The CDR3 region is CASREGYTGELFF. Written as DNA, the CDR3 is TGTGCCAGCAGAGAGGGTTACACCGGGGAGCTGTTTTTT. The chain joins TRBV2 to TRBJ2-2; perhaps TRBD2 as D (5 bases). The ends were cut back, 6 bases at V and 3 bases at J, with 8 bases in the middle. This CDR3 has 13 amino acids. CDR1 is SNHLY, CDR2 FYNNEI, per germline.

V gene TRBV6-1 combines with J gene TRBJ1-1; D is possibly TRBD1 (6 bases). Trimming removed 8 bases at V and 1 base at J, with 17 bases between. Per the germline V gene, CDR1 is MNHNS and CDR2 is SASEGT. The CDR3 runs 15 residues. The CDR3 reads CASGVQTGQNTEAFF. The CDR3 region has the DNA TGTGCCAGCGGCGTTCAAACAGGGCAGAACACTGAAGCTTTCTTT.

V is TRBV20-1 and J is TRBJ1-2; D is possibly TRBD1 (5 bases). The CDR3 is 15 residues long. The germline V gene encodes CDR1 DFQATT and CDR2 SNEGSKA (reference sequence). V was clipped by 2 bases and J by 8 bases, with 21 bases between them. The CDR3 sequence: CSARTPSGGEKGYTF. The CDR3 DNA is TGCAGTGCTAGAACACCGTCGGGGGGAGAGAAGGGCTACACCTTC.

The rearrangement links TRBV20-1 to TRBJ1-5; no clear D gene. V lost 0 bases, J lost 2 bases, and 17 bases lay in between. In germline, CDR1 is DFQATT, CDR2 SNEGSKA (reference sequence). The CDR3 spans 17 residues. CDR3 in amino acids: CSARDSQSLGGNQPQHF. The CDR3 coding sequence is TGCAGTGCTAGAGATAGTCAGAGCCTCGGGGGCAATCAGCCCCAGCATTTT.

The chain combines TRBV24-1 with TRBJ2-3; D remains unclear. The CDR3 covers 16 residues. V lost 4 bases to trimming and J lost 1 base, with 14 bases between them. In germline, CDR1 is KGHDR, CDR2 SFDVKD. The CDR3 spells CATSEYGPVGTDTQYF. CDR3 sequence (DNA): TGTGCCACCAGTGAGTACGGACCCGTGGGCACAGATACGCAGTATTTT.

Note on this clonotype: A junction boundary mismatches the germline segment, possibly from a read error. V is TRBV25-1 and J is TRBJ2-7; 7 bases line up with TRBD2. The CDR3 is 13 residues long. Germline V gene data show CDR1 as MGHDK and CDR2 as SYGVNS. The CDR3 loop is CASSINRDYKQYF. As DNA, the CDR3 is TGTGCCAGCAGCATCAATAGGGACTACAAGCAGTACTTC.

This clonotype has more than one count but fewer than ten. Sequence at one end of the junction differs from germline and may be a read error. The V gene is TRBV7-7, the J gene TRBJ2-1, with TRBD2 identical over 12 bases. This CDR3 comprises 16 residues. CDR1 and CDR2 from the germline V gene are SSHAT and FNYEAQ (reference sequence). The CDR3 DNA reads as TGTGCTAGCAGCCGGGGACTAGCGGGCGCATACAATGAGCAGTTCTTC. It translates to CASSRGLAGAYNEQFF. Drawing the rest from reference TRBV7-7 and TRBJ2-1, the complete variable domain is GAGVSQSPRYKVTKRGQDVTLRCDPISSHATLYWYQQALGQGPEFLTYFNYEAQPDKSGLPSDRFSAERPEGSISTLTIQRTEQRDSAMYRCASSRGLAGAYNEQFFGPGTRLTVL.

This clonotype was seen only a few times. This rearrangement joins TRBV25-1 to TRBJ2-1; weak D call: TRBD1 (6 bases). The length of the CDR3 is 15 residues. Trimming pared 3 bases from V and 9 bases from J, leaving 18 bases between. Germline CDR1 is MGHDK and CDR2 is SYGVNS. CDR3 sequence: CASSDGQQPVGEQFF. DNA of the CDR3: TGTGCCAGCAGTGATGGACAGCAACCTGTAGGTGAGCAGTTCTTC. Full variable domain (outside the CDR3, taken from reference TRBV25-1 and TRBJ2-1): EADIYQTPRYLVIGTGKKITLECSQTMGHDKMYWYQQDPGMELHLIHYSYGVNSTEKGDLSSESTVSRIRTEHFPLTLESARPSHTSQYLCASSDGQQPVGEQFFGPGTRLTVL.

This clonotype was seen a handful of times. The chain carries TRBV5-1 and TRBJ1-3; D not resolved. Trimming took off 0 bases at V and 2 bases at J, with 12 bases between the two ends. Germline CDR1 and CDR2: SGHRS and YFSETQ. This CDR3 has 16 residues. The CDR3 DNA reads as TGCGCCAGCAGCTTGGACCAGGCGGCTACTGGAAACACCATATATTTT. The encoded protein is CASSLDQAATGNTIYF.

This chain joins TRBV2 and TRBJ2-7, with D possibly being TRBD1 (5 bases). Trimming left V 4 bases short and J 0 bases short, with 10 bases between. Germline V CDR1 and CDR2: SNHLY, FYNNEI. This CDR3 comprises 14 residues. The CDR3 reads CASSGSGFSYEQYF. As DNA, the CDR3 is TGTGCCAGCAGTGGGTCAGGGTTCTCCTACGAGCAGTACTTC.

This clonotype was recorded many times. This rearrangement joins TRBV5-1 to TRBJ1-2; 7 nucleotides agree with TRBD1. The CDR3 runs to 14 residues. CDR1 and CDR2 from the germline V gene are SGHRS and YFSETQ. Trimming cost V 4 bases and J 6 bases; bases outside gene matches: 9. CDR3 amino acids: CASSITRQGDGYTF. The CDR3 nucleotides are TGCGCCAGCAGCATAACCCGACAGGGTGATGGCTACACCTTC.

Many counts were recorded for this clonotype. Here the CDR3 reads CSARDQWVYEAFF. CDR3 in DNA: TGCAGTGCTAGAGATCAGTGGGTGTATGAAGCTTTCTTT. This rearrangement joins TRBV20-1 to TRBJ1-1; D call uncertain. CDR1 is DFQATT and CDR2 is SNEGSKA in the germline V gene (reference sequence). V lost 0 bases and J 7 bases, leaving 12 bases between the germline ends. CDR3 length: 13 residues.

As DNA, the CDR3 is TGCGCCAGCAGCCAAGTTTCTCTAGCGGGAGTAGCAGATACGCAGTATTTT. It encodes CASSQVSLAGVADTQYF. The chain joins TRBV4-1 to TRBJ2-3; 10 nucleotides align to TRBD2. The germline gives CDR1 MGHRA, CDR2 YSYEKL. V lost 1 base and J lost 4; bases outside the gene matches: 8. The CDR3 loop spans 17 amino acids.